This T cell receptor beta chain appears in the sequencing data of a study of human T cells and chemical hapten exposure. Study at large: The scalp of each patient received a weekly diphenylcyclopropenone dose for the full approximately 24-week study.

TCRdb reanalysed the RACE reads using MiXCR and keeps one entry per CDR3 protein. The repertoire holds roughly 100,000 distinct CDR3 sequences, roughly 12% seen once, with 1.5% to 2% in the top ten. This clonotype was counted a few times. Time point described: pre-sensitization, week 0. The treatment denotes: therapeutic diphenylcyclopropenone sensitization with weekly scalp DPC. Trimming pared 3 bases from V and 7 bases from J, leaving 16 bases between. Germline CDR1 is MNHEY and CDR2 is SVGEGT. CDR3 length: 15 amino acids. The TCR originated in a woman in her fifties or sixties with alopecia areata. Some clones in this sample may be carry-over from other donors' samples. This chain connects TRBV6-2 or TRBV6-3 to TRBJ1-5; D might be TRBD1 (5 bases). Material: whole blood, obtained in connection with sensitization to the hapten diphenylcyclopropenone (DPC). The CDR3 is CASSYWLGPGQPQHF. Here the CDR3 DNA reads TGTGCCAGCAGTTATTGGTTGGGGCCGGGGCAGCCCCAGCATTTT.